The 17 T cell receptor beta chains listed next were all sequenced from one sample in a study of CD8 T cells in Susac syndrome. RNA amounts of about 0.5 to 1 ug underwent reverse transcription with random hexamers. TCRdb reprocessed the immunoSEQ multiplex PCR reads via MiXCR and lists one record per CDR3 protein. This sample has some 130,000 distinct CDR3 sequences, with around 94% found just once. Material for sequencing was CD4+ T cells from PBMCs. These receptors were collected from a human donor with multiple sclerosis.

The V call is TRBV3-1, the J call TRBJ2-7, with a possible D match to TRBD2 (6 bases). This CDR3 contains 15 residues. CDR1 LGHDT and CDR2 YNNKEL come from the germline V gene (reference sequence). Trimming took 0 bases from V and 7 from J, leaving 16 bases between them. The CDR3 bases are TGTGCCAGCAGCCAAGAACCCGGGAGTGCAGGGGAGCAGTACTTC. Protein: CASSQEPGSAGEQYF.

The rearrangement links TRBV7-9 to TRBJ1-2; D call uncertain. The CDR3 length is 13 residues. Trimming removed 1 base at V and 6 bases at J, with 9 bases between. Germline values: CDR1 SEHNR, CDR2 FQNEAQ (reference sequence). In DNA form, the CDR3 reads TGTGCCAGCAGCTTAGGCGGTGACGATGGCTACACCTTC. Translation: CASSLGGDDGYTF.

In its sample, this clonotype was seen once. The chain uses TRBV6-2 or TRBV6-3 and TRBJ2-7; D unclear. The V end lost 8 bases, the J end lost 2 bases, and 10 bases lay between the germline ends. Germline-derived CDR1 and CDR2 are MNHEY and SVGEGT. CDR3 length: 12 amino acids. The CDR3: CASCGVTYEQYF. The CDR3 bases are TGTGCCAGCTGTGGGGTAACCTACGAGCAGTACTTC.

This clonotype was picked up a small number of times. The rearrangement uses TRBV4-1 and TRBJ1-3, with a weak D call TRBD1 (6 bases). Trimming took 0 bases from V and 0 from J, leaving 9 bases between them. Looked up from germline, CDR1 is MGHRA and CDR2 is YSYEKL. The CDR3 is 16 residues long. The CDR3 DNA sequence: TGCGCCAGCAGCCAAGAGGGGGGCCGCTCTGGAAACACCATATATTTT. It translates to CASSQEGGRSGNTIYF.

This sequence joins TRBV6-5 and TRBJ2-7; 7 bases agree with TRBD1. The CDR3 is 14 amino acids. Germline CDR1 reads MNHEY; CDR2 reads SVGAGI. V was clipped by 0 bases and J by 3 bases; unmatched bases: 2. The chain's CDR3 is CASSYSTGFYEQYF. The CDR3 region has the DNA TGTGCCAGCAGTTACTCGACAGGGTTCTACGAGCAGTACTTC.

V gene TRBV6-1 combines with J gene TRBJ1-5; 12 bases line up with TRBD1. V shed 2 bases and J 5 bases; nucleotides not matched to a gene: 10. The V gene's germline CDR1 is MNHNS and CDR2 SASEGT. This CDR3 comprises 18 residues. This chain's CDR3 is CASSEFLPGQGADQPQHF. The CDR3 DNA sequence: TGTGCCAGCAGTGAATTCTTGCCGGGACAGGGGGCCGATCAGCCCCAGCATTTT.

The rearrangement links TRBV19 to TRBJ1-2; D not certain. Germline values: CDR1 LNHDA, CDR2 SQIVND (reference sequence). The CDR3 contains 13 residues. V lost 6 bases and J lost 3, with 11 bases in between. The CDR3 loop is CASSLMGDYGYTF. In DNA form, the CDR3 reads TGTGCCAGTAGCCTCATGGGCGACTATGGCTACACCTTC.

The V gene is TRBV7-2, the J gene TRBJ2-5, with D maybe TRBD2 (5 bases). This CDR3 is built from 12 residues. V was clipped by 5 bases and J by 8 bases, with 12 bases between them. The germline gives CDR1 SGHTA, CDR2 FQGNSA. The CDR3 protein is CASSASLDTQYF. Here the CDR3 DNA reads TGTGCCAGCAGCGCCTCACTAGATACCCAGTACTTC.

V and J are TRBV19 and TRBJ1-2; D not certain. Trimming cost V 5 bases and J 8 bases, with 15 bases left between them. Germline assignment: CDR1 LNHDA and CDR2 SQIVND (reference sequence). The CDR3 has 13 residues. The CDR3 DNA sequence: TGTGCCAGTAGTCGTGACGGGCGATGGGGCTACACCTTC. Amino acids: CASSRDGRWGYTF.

The chain employs TRBV7-2 and TRBJ2-1, with a weak D call TRBD1 (6 bases). V lost 4 bases, J lost 5 bases, and 12 bases lay in between. The germline CDR1 and CDR2 sequences are SGHTA and FQGNSA. This CDR3 spans 14 amino acids. CDR3 coding DNA: TGTGCCAGCAGCTCGTACGGACAGAACAATGAGCAGTTCTTC. Its protein product is CASSSYGQNNEQFF.

The chain has TRBV18 and TRBJ1-1; D may be TRBD1 (5 bases). V lost 2 bases and J 6 bases, leaving 7 bases between the germline ends. Per germline, CDR1 KGHSH and CDR2 LQKENI. This CDR3 is 12 amino acids long. The CDR3 here is CASSPDSSEAFF. DNA for the CDR3: TGTGCCAGCTCACCAGACAGTTCTGAAGCTTTCTTT.

The chain combines TRBV19 with TRBJ1-5; D is unresolved. Germline V gene lookup returns CDR1 LNHDA and CDR2 SQIVND (reference sequence). This CDR3 spans 13 amino acids. The V end lost 2 bases, the J end lost 3 bases, and 5 bases lay between the germline ends. Here the CDR3 reads CASSISTNQPQHF. CDR3 bases: TGTGCCAGTAGTATAAGTACCAATCAGCCCCAGCATTTT. Supplemented by reference TRBV19 and TRBJ1-5, the full variable domain reads DGGITQSPKYLFRKEGQNVTLSCEQNLNHDAMYWYRQDPGQGLRLIYYSQIVNDFQKGDIAEGYSVSREKKESFPLTVTSAQKNPTAFYLCASSISTNQPQHFGDGTRLSIL.

The chain couples TRBV7-2 to TRBJ2-6; D remains ambiguous. Trimming removed 5 bases from V and 2 bases from J, with 10 bases in between. Germline loops: CDR1 SGHTA, CDR2 FQGNSA. The CDR3 extends over 15 amino acids. For the CDR3, the DNA is TGTGCCAGCAGCCCTAAGCTCGCTGGGGCCAACGTCCTGACTTTC. Its protein is CASSPKLAGANVLTF.

This clonotype was counted once. This chain links TRBV2 with TRBJ2-1; TRBD2 matches 8 bases. After removal of 3 bases from V and 6 bases from J, the junction contained 1 base not matched to a gene. This CDR3 comprises 13 residues. Germline assignment: CDR1 SNHLY and CDR2 FYNNEI. This CDR3 reads CASSEAGGNEQFF. The CDR3 DNA reads TGTGCCAGCAGTGAGGCGGGGGGCAATGAGCAGTTCTTC.

J is TRBJ2-2 and V is TRBV2, with 8 bases matching TRBD1. The CDR3 totals 16 residues. The ends lost 8 bases at V and 3 bases at J; junction bases unmatched: 11. Germline CDR1 is SNHLY and CDR2 is FYNNEI. The CDR3 DNA sequence: TGTGCCAGCTCGCGACAGGGGTGGGTTGACACCGGGGAGCTGTTTTTT. Amino acid sequence: CASSRQGWVDTGELFF.

The chain carries TRBV7-2 and TRBJ1-1; possible D gene TRBD1, 5 bases. The CDR3 sequence is 13 residues long. In germline, CDR1 is SGHTA, CDR2 FQGNSA. V lost 2 bases and J 11 bases, leaving 15 bases between the germline ends. CDR3 DNA: TGTGCCAGCAGCTTACGACAGCGGGGACGGGCTTTCTTT. This encodes CASSLRQRGRAFF.

The rearrangement links TRBV5-1 to TRBJ2-7, with unresolved D. Germline CDR1 SGHRS, CDR2 YFSETQ. Between the trimmed V and J ends, which lost 2 bases and 3 bases, there was a span of 6 bases. CDR3 length: 12 residues. Here the CDR3 reads CASSFTDYEQYF. Written as DNA, the CDR3 is TGCGCCAGCAGCTTCACAGACTACGAGCAGTACTTC.